Listed below are T cell receptor beta chains from one sample, sequenced in a study of post-analysis software for immune sequencing data. Each CDR3 protein is one row after TCRdb ran MiXCR on the PCR reads. In the table there are about 430,000 distinct CDR3 sequences, 30% to 45% of which are singletons. Sequencing was done on a sample of blood. Every receptor here comes from a girl aged 2 to 10 with multiple sclerosis. Both conserved end residues are part of each CDR3. D genes are given only for firm matches. Not all rows give a size; the values are once, few, many and, for expanded clones, a class.

d_gene,j_gene,abundance,v_gene,CDR3aa,CDR3nt
TRBD1,TRBJ1-2,.,TRBV7-9,CASSLVGRGYGYTF,TGTGCCAGCAGCTTAGTGGGCAGGGGGTACGGCTACACCTTC
.,TRBJ1-6,.,TRBV5-1,CASSLKSGVGNSPLHF,TGCGCCAGCAGCTTGAAGTCGGGAGTGGGTAATTCACCCCTCCACTTT
.,TRBJ2-6,.,TRBV28,CASSTTSGGANVLTF,TGTGCCAGCAGTACGACATCGGGAGGGGCCAACGTCCTGACTTTC
.,TRBJ2-3,.,TRBV11-2,CASSLDGTADTQYF,TGTGCCAGCAGCTTAGATGGAACAGCAGATACGCAGTATTTT
TRBD2,TRBJ2-1,.,TRBV4-1,CASSQDRTSGGYNEQFF,TGCGCCAGCAGCCAAGACCGGACTAGCGGAGGATACAATGAGCAGTTCTTC
TRBD1,TRBJ1-5,.,TRBV20-1,CSAEKQGESNQPQHF,TGCAGTGCTGAAAAACAGGGGGAAAGCAATCAGCCCCAGCATTTT
TRBD1,TRBJ1-2,few,TRBV5-1,CASTGGYGQGKIYGYTF,TGCGCCAGCACCGGGGGATACGGACAGGGGAAAATATATGGCTACACCTTC
TRBD2,TRBJ2-5,.,TRBV27,CASSATSQNMQYF,TGTGCCAGCAGTGCGACTAGCCAAAACATGCAGTACTTC
.,TRBJ2-7,few,TRBV7-9,CASSSRTGGTVYEQYF,TGTGCCAGCAGCTCCCGAACAGGAGGGACCGTCTACGAGCAGTACTTC
TRBD1,TRBJ2-7,.,TRBV28,CASSFPRGPYEQYF,TGTGCCAGCAGTTTTCCTAGGGGGCCTTACGAGCAGTACTTC
.,TRBJ1-2,.,TRBV3-1,CASSQGSDYGYTF,TGTGCCAGCAGCCAGGGCTCAGACTATGGCTACACCTTC
TRBD1,TRBJ1-5,.,TRBV12-3/TRBV12-4,CASTRQGKGNQPQHF,TGTGCCAGCACTCGACAGGGGAAGGGTAATCAGCCCCAGCATTTT
.,TRBJ2-4,.,TRBV5-1,CASSLKTAGVNIQYF,TGCGCCAGCAGCTTAAAGACAGCTGGGGTGAACATTCAGTACTTC
.,TRBJ2-5,.,TRBV18,CAGSPGLRETQYF,TGTGCCGGCTCACCGGGACTTCGGGAGACCCAGTACTTC
.,TRBJ2-7,few,TRBV10-3,CAISESMGAVAHEQYF,TGTGCCATCAGTGAGTCGATGGGGGCAGTTGCCCACGAGCAGTACTTC
TRBD2,TRBJ2-3,.,TRBV15,CATSSWTRSPADTQYF,TGTGCCACCAGCAGTTGGACTAGGAGTCCCGCAGATACGCAGTATTTT
.,TRBJ2-1,.,TRBV12-3/TRBV12-4,CASSLPDRAYNEQFF,TGTGCCAGCAGTCTACCGGACAGAGCCTACAATGAGCAGTTCTTC
.,TRBJ2-7,.,TRBV27,CASSLGRASPSYEQYF,TGTGCCAGCAGTTTGGGCAGGGCCTCCCCTTCCTACGAGCAGTACTTC
TRBD2,TRBJ2-7,.,TRBV5-1,CASSLSPGLAGYEQYF,TGCGCCAGCAGCTTGTCCCCGGGACTAGCGGGGTACGAGCAGTACTTC
.,TRBJ2-5,few,TRBV6-5,CASSRDQETQYF,TGTGCCAGCAGCAGGGACCAAGAGACCCAGTACTTC
.,TRBJ2-3,few,TRBV6-5,CASSYQRPWDFTDTQYF,TGTGCCAGCAGTTACCAACGACCCTGGGACTTCACAGATACGCAGTATTTT
TRBD1,TRBJ1-4,.,TRBV29-1,CSVVETGNEKLFF,TGCAGCGTTGTTGAGACAGGGAATGAAAAACTGTTTTTT
.,TRBJ2-5,few,TRBV3-1,CASSQDTRQETQYF,TGTGCCAGCAGCCAGGATACTAGGCAAGAGACCCAGTACTTC
.,TRBJ2-7,.,TRBV18,CASSPTMGGYEQYF,TGTGCCAGCTCACCAACAATGGGGGGTTACGAGCAGTACTTC
.,TRBJ2-7,.,TRBV3-1,CASSQVTGVPSEQYF,TGTGCCAGCAGCCAAGTAACGGGAGTTCCTTCCGAGCAGTACTTC
.,TRBJ2-5,.,TRBV7-2,CASSLPFQETQYF,TGTGCCAGCAGCTTACCGTTTCAAGAGACCCAGTACTTC
TRBD2,TRBJ2-7,.,TRBV20-1,CSARDTGTSGSYEQYF,TGCAGTGCTAGAGACACCGGGACTAGCGGGAGCTACGAGCAGTACTTC
TRBD2,TRBJ2-1,.,TRBV3-1,CASRPIAGGTGEQFF,TGTGCCAGCAGGCCCATAGCGGGGGGGACCGGTGAGCAGTTCTTC
TRBD1,TRBJ2-7,few,TRBV29-1,CSVYTPGQGADEQYF,TGCAGCGTATACACACCGGGACAGGGGGCGGACGAGCAGTACTTC
.,TRBJ1-6,.,TRBV5-1,CASSSAGDPNSPLHF,TGCGCCAGCAGCTCCGCTGGGGACCCTAATTCACCCCTCCACTTT
.,TRBJ1-2,.,TRBV27,CASSLSVVGQPYGYTF,TGTGCCAGCAGTTTATCCGTTGTTGGCCAGCCCTATGGCTACACCTTC
.,TRBJ2-3,.,TRBV7-3,CASSLTDPDTDTQYF,TGTGCCAGCAGCTTAACCGATCCTGACACAGATACGCAGTATTTT
TRBD2,TRBJ2-7,.,TRBV7-2,CASSSLAGEGEQYF,TGTGCCAGCAGCTCCCTAGCGGGAGAAGGCGAGCAGTACTTC
.,TRBJ2-1,.,TRBV27,CAGSTQGFPNEQFF,TGTGCCGGCAGTACGCAGGGCTTTCCCAATGAGCAGTTCTTC
.,TRBJ2-7,few,TRBV18,CASSLKQGLLSYEQYF,TGTGCCAGCTCACTAAAACAGGGACTTCTTTCCTACGAGCAGTACTTC
TRBD1,TRBJ2-4,.,TRBV7-2,CASSVSGPQGAKNIQYF,TGTGCCAGCAGCGTATCCGGGCCACAGGGGGCCAAAAACATTCAGTACTTC
.,TRBJ2-5,.,TRBV6-6,CASLGGETQYF,TGTGCCAGCTTGGGGGGAGAGACCCAGTACTTC
.,TRBJ2-3,.,TRBV18,CASSPIRRETADTQYF,TGTGCCAGCTCACCTATACGTAGGGAAACGGCAGATACGCAGTATTTT
.,TRBJ2-4,.,TRBV20-1,CSVSFGVNEQYF,TGCAGTGTTAGTTTCGGAGTTAATGAGCAGTACTTC
.,TRBJ2-7,few,TRBV28,CASQGRSDYEQYF,TGTGCCAGCCAGGGGAGGAGCGACTACGAGCAGTACTTC
.,TRBJ2-7,few,TRBV27,CASGSPSVGGYISYEQYF,TGTGCCAGCGGGTCACCCAGCGTAGGGGGATACATCTCCTACGAGCAGTACTTC
.,TRBJ2-4,few,TRBV12-3/TRBV12-4,CASRRLVGEQYF,TGTGCCAGCAGACGACTAGTGGGGGAGCAGTACTTC
.,TRBJ1-1,.,TRBV27,CASTPKRALNTEAFF,TGTGCCAGCACCCCGAAACGGGCCCTGAACACTGAAGCTTTCTTT
.,TRBJ2-7,many,TRBV29-1,CSVETLSLGNQQYF,TGCAGCGTTGAAACACTGTCGTTGGGGAACCAGCAGTACTTC
TRBD1,TRBJ1-5,many,TRBV12-3/TRBV12-4,CASSPTGGNQPQHF,TGCGCCAGCAGCCCGACAGGGGGCAATCAGCCCCAGCATTTT
.,TRBJ2-7,few,TRBV12-3/TRBV12-4,CASSPRGGVSGQYF,TGTGCCAGCAGTCCCAGGGGAGGGGTGTCTGGGCAGTACTTC
.,TRBJ2-1,.,TRBV12-3/TRBV12-4,CASSFFGQHNEQFF,TGTGCCAGCAGTTTTTTCGGACAGCACAATGAGCAGTTCTTC
.,TRBJ2-1,once,TRBV5-6,CASSIGRGNEQFF,TGTGCCAGCAGCATTGGCAGGGGAAATGAGCAGTTCTTC
TRBD2,TRBJ2-1,.,TRBV20-1,CSARTSGDYDEQFF,TGCAGTGCCCGGACTAGCGGGGACTACGATGAGCAGTTCTTC
TRBD1,TRBJ2-2,.,TRBV29-1,CSVLDRGLGELFF,TGCAGCGTCCTGGACAGGGGGCTCGGGGAGCTGTTTTTT
TRBD2,TRBJ2-7,.,TRBV29-1,CSVEPIGTNYEQYF,TGCAGCGTTGAGCCCATCGGGACTAACTACGAGCAGTACTTC
.,TRBJ2-5,few,TRBV6-5,CASRSRDFEETQYF,TGTGCCAGCAGGTCCCGGGATTTCGAAGAGACCCAGTACTTC
.,TRBJ2-5,.,TRBV20-1,CSARSVWGEETQYF,TGCAGTGCTAGGAGCGTTTGGGGGGAAGAGACCCAGTACTTC
TRBD2,TRBJ2-1,few,TRBV4-3,CASSAIGRGSYNEQFF,TGCGCCAGCAGCGCGATAGGGAGGGGCTCCTACAATGAGCAGTTCTTC
.,TRBJ2-7,.,TRBV7-9,CASSPRVSHEQYF,TGTGCCAGCAGCCCCAGGGTTTCCCACGAGCAGTACTTC
.,TRBJ2-3,.,TRBV7-7,CASSPGWRDTQYF,TGTGCTAGCAGCCCCGGGTGGAGAGATACGCAGTATTTT
TRBD1,TRBJ2-4,.,TRBV20-1,CSASDREKSTKNIQYF,TGCAGTGCTTCGGACAGGGAAAAATCCACCAAAAACATTCAGTACTTC
.,TRBJ1-1,few,TRBV29-1,CSADIWNTEAFF,TGCAGCGCGGACATTTGGAACACTGAAGCTTTCTTT
.,TRBJ2-1,few,TRBV5-1,CASSLGRLSSYNEQFF,TGCGCCAGCAGCTTGGGGCGGCTATCCTCCTACAATGAGCAGTTCTTC
TRBD1,TRBJ2-4,few,TRBV20-1,CSTEGQGIKNIQYF,TGCAGTACAGAGGGACAGGGGATAAAAAACATTCAGTACTTC